This T cell receptor (beta chain) was profiled in a study of long-term antiretroviral therapy in people with HIV. As for the study in general: When the earliest samples were collected, ART was typically delayed until CD4 counts fell. Study-level points and caveats: Clones showing expansion before ART dominated the repertoire at all time points.

Survey level was the resolution at which the v3.0 immunoSEQ assay ran. Sequencing was performed with immunoSEQ multiplex PCR; in TCRdb, only in-frame clones are kept and a portion is missing. There are under 15,000 clones in the sample; roughly 87% occur only once, and approximately 18% lies in the top ten. Every sample had roughly 0.95-10 million cryopreserved PBMC in it before DNA extraction. To note about this clone: What it recognizes is unknown.

The germline V gene has CDR1 SNHLY and CDR2 FYNNEI. The V and J ends lost 6 bases and 8 bases, in that order; junction bases with no gene match: 12. This CDR3 has 15 residues. This specimen consisted of unsorted PBMCs, obtained 8 to 8.5 years after starting antiretroviral therapy. The rearrangement links TRBV2 to TRBJ1-4; 7 bases line up with TRBD1. The sequence derives from a man between 45 and 60 years old with HIV. CDR3 coding DNA: TGTGCCAGCAGCCCACCCGGGACAGAAACCGAAAAACTGTTTTTT. Translation: CASSPPGTETEKLFF. The variable domain in full, completed from reference TRBV2 and TRBJ1-4, reads EPEVTQTPSHQVTQMGQEVILRCVPISNHLYFYWYRQILGQKVEFLVSFYNNEISEKSEIFDDQFSVERPDGSNFTLKIRSTKLEDSAMYFCASSPPGTETEKLFFGSGTQLSVL.